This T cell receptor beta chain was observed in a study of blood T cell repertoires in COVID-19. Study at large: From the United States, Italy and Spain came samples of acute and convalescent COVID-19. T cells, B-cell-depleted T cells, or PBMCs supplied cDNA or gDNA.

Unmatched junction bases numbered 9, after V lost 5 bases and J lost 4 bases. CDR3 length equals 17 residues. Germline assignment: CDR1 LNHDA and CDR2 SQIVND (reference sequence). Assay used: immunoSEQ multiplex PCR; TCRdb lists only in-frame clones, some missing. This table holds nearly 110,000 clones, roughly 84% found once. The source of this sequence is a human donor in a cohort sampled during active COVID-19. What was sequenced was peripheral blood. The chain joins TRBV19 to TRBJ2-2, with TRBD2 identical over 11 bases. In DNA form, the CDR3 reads TGTGCCAGTAGTTCCCTACTAGCGGGAGACCTCACCGGGGAGCTGTTTTTT. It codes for CASSSLLAGDLTGELFF.